Listed here are 13 T cell receptor beta chains from one sample, sequenced in a study of identical twins. TCRdb recomputed calls from the 5' RACE reads with MiXCR, one row per CDR3 protein. This table has some 500,000 distinct CDR3 sequences, approximately 22% appearing once. In addition, the sample was reused for a study of T cells expressing NK-cell markers.

Sequenced: CD4+ T cells sorted from blood. These receptors all stem from a woman aged 18-29 years in good health.

This clonotype was counted at least ten times. The chain recombines TRBV12-3 or TRBV12-4 with TRBJ2-4, with D possibly matching TRBD1 (5 bases). CDR3 length: 16 residues. V lost 1 base and J 0 bases, leaving 10 bases between the germline ends. The chain's CDR3 is CASSLGGLLAKNIQYF. CDR3 in DNA: TGTGCCAGCAGTTTAGGGGGCCTCCTAGCCAAAAACATTCAGTACTTC.

The chain couples TRBV9 to TRBJ1-2; D not certain. This CDR3 has 14 residues. Germline loops: CDR1 SGDLS, CDR2 YYNGEE. Between the trimmed V and J ends, which lost 4 bases and 8 bases, there was a span of 18 bases. DNA of the CDR3: TGTGCCAGCAGCTCAGGAATCCTTTGGAGCGGCTACACCTTC. Translation gives CASSSGILWSGYTF. The variable domain in full, completed from reference TRBV9 and TRBJ1-2, reads DSGVTQTPKHLITATGQRVTLRCSPRSGDLSVYWYQQSLDQGLQFLIQYYNGEERAKGNILERFSAQQFPDLHSELNLSSLELGDSALYFCASSSGILWSGYTFGSGTRLTVV.

A few counts support this clonotype. This chain uses TRBV7-9 with TRBJ2-3; unclear D gene. Germline CDR1 is SEHNR and CDR2 is FQNEAQ (reference sequence). With 11 bases removed from V and 3 bases from J, the gap between germline ends came to 15 bases. This CDR3 has 13 amino acids. The CDR3 loop is CALTDAGTDTQYF. The CDR3 region has the DNA TGTGCCCTTACTGACGCCGGGACAGATACGCAGTATTTT.

This clonotype was observed a few times. The V call is TRBV15, the J call TRBJ2-5; D is unclear. The CDR3 has 12 residues. Per germline, CDR1 LNHNV and CDR2 YYDKDF (reference sequence). V lost 0 bases to trimming and J lost 7 bases, with 6 bases between them. The CDR3 nucleotides read TGTGCCACCAGCAGAGAACTCGGGACCCAGTACTTC. Encoded protein: CATSRELGTQYF. The full variable domain, its missing parts supplied by reference TRBV15 and TRBJ2-5, is DAMVIQNPRYQVTQFGKPVTLSCSQTLNHNVMYWYQQKSSQAPKLLFHYYDKDFNNEADTPDNFQSRRPNTSFCFLDIRSPGLGDTAMYLCATSRELGTQYFGPGTRLLVL.

The genes are TRBV29-1 and TRBJ2-7; 8 bases agree with TRBD1. V lost 4 bases to trimming and J lost 3 bases; unmatched junction nucleotides: 5. CDR1 is SQVTM, CDR2 ANQGSEA, per germline. The CDR3 loop spans 13 amino acids. The CDR3 DNA is TGCAGCGTTGGAGGACAGGGCCTCTACGAGCAGTACTTC. Its protein product is CSVGGQGLYEQYF.

The sample holds a few counts of this clonotype. The J gene is TRBJ1-1, the V gene TRBV12-3 or TRBV12-4, with 8 bases aligning to TRBD1. The CDR3 totals 14 residues. The J segment lost 6 bases and the V segment lost 4 bases, leaving 7 bases of the junction unmatched. The CDR3 loop is CASSSWTGRAEAFF. The CDR3 DNA follows: TGTGCCAGCAGTTCGTGGACAGGGCGGGCTGAAGCTTTCTTT.

In its sample, this clonotype was seen a few times. The rearrangement joins TRBV18 to TRBJ2-1; 7 positions match TRBD2. The CDR3 totals 14 residues. J lost 8 bases, V lost 3 bases, and 7 bases had no gene match. Germline CDR1 reads KGHSH; CDR2 reads LQKENI. This CDR3 reads CASSPATSFYEQFF. In nucleotides, the CDR3 is TGTGCCAGCTCACCGGCGACTAGCTTCTATGAGCAGTTCTTC. The full variable domain, with the rest looked up from reference TRBV18 and TRBJ2-1, is NAGVMQNPRHLVRRRGQEARLRCSPMKGHSHVYWYRQLPEEGLKFMVYLQKENIIDESGMPKERFSAEFPKEGPSILRIQQVVRGDSAAYFCASSPATSFYEQFFGPGTRLTVL.

This chain connects TRBV12-3 or TRBV12-4 to TRBJ1-5; 9 positions match TRBD1. V lost 7 bases and J lost 8; bases outside the gene matches: 12. The CDR3 has 15 residues. DNA for the CDR3: TGTGCCAGCACCGACGATACAGGGGGCGTAAAGCCCCAGCATTTT. Translating gives CASTDDTGGVKPQHF.

This clonotype has more than one count but fewer than ten. The chain recombines TRBV6-1 with TRBJ1-2; the D gene is possibly TRBD1 (5 bases). CDR1 is MNHNS and CDR2 is SASEGT in the germline V gene. CDR3 length: 14 residues. The V end was cut by 2 bases, the J end by 5 bases, with 12 bases between. CDR3 region: CASSENGAAYGYTF. DNA for the CDR3: TGTGCCAGCAGTGAAAACGGGGCAGCGTATGGCTACACCTTC.

J is TRBJ2-1 and V is TRBV5-8; possibly TRBD2 for D (5 bases). The ends were cut back, 7 bases at V and 2 bases at J, with 13 bases in the middle. CDR1 is SGHTS and CDR2 is YDEGEE in the germline V gene. This CDR3 comprises 14 residues. The CDR3 nucleotides are TGTGCCAGCCCCCTCCTAGCCCCCTACAATGAGCAGTTCTTC. Translated, it gives CASPLLAPYNEQFF.

This clonotype showed up just a few times. The V call is TRBV27, the J call TRBJ1-2; D might be TRBD1 (6 bases). Germline V CDR1 and CDR2: MNHEY, SMNVEV (reference sequence). V was trimmed by 3 bases and J by 8 bases, leaving 13 bases between them. The CDR3 sequence is 13 residues long. The CDR3 spells CASSFRGGEGYTF. In nucleotides, the CDR3 is TGTGCCAGCAGTTTCCGAGGGGGTGAAGGCTACACCTTC.

There are many counts of this clonotype. The CDR3 DNA follows: TGTGCCAGCAGTGTTAGCGGGGTGAGCTCCTACAATGAGCAGTTCTTC. It translates to CASSVSGVSSYNEQFF. This chain joins TRBV12-3 or TRBV12-4 and TRBJ2-1, with 8 bases fitting TRBD2. The length of the CDR3 is 16 residues. V dropped 5 bases and J dropped 0; count of bases not matched to a gene: 6.

V usage is TRBV9 and J usage is TRBJ2-7; 10 bases are a match to TRBD2. Germline lookup yields CDR1 SGDLS and CDR2 YYNGEE. With 3 bases clipped from V and 5 bases from J, the junction kept 5 bases outside the gene matches. CDR3 length: 14 amino acids. CDR3 bases: TGTGCCAGCAGCGAAAGCGGGAGGGGAGACGAGCAGTACTTC. Translating gives CASSESGRGDEQYF.